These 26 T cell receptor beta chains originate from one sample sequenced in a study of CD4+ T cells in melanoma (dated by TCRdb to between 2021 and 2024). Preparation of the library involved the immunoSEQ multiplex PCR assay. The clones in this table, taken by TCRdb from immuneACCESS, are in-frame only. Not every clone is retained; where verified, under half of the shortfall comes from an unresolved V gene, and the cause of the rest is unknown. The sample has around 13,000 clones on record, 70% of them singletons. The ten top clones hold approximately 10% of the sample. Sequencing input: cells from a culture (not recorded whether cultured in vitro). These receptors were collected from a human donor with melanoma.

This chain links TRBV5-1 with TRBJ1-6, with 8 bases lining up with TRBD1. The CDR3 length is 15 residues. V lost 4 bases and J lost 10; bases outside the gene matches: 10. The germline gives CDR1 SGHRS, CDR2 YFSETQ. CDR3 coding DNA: TGCGCCAGCAGCCGAGCAGGGGGCTCTGACTCACCCCTCCACTTT. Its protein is CASSRAGGSDSPLHF.

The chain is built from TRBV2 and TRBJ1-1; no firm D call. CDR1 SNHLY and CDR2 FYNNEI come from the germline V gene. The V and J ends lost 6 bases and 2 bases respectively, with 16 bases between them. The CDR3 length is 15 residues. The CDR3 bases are TGTGCCAGCAGCCCGAGGACCCCGCCTAACACTGAAGCTTTCTTT. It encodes CASSPRTPPNTEAFF.

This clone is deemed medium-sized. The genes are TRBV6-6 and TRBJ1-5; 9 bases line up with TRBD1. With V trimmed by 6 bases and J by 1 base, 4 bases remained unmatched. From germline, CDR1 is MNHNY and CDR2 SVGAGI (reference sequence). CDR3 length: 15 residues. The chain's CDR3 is CASSLTGGSNQPQHF. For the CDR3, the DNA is TGTGCCAGCAGCCTAACAGGGGGCAGCAATCAGCCCCAGCATTTT.

CDR3 DNA: TGCGCCAGCAGCTCGGGAGGAGGGTCACCCTATTACGAGCAGTACTTC. Translation: CASSSGGGSPYYEQYF. The V and J genes are TRBV5-1 and TRBJ2-7; 7 bases line up with TRBD2. CDR3 length: 16 residues. In germline, CDR1 is SGHRS, CDR2 YFSETQ. Trimming at V came to 3 bases and at J to 4 bases, leaving 13 bases not matched to a gene.

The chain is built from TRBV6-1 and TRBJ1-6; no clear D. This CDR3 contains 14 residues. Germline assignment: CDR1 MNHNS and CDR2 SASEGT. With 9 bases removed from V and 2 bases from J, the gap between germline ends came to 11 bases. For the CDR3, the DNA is TGTGCCAGTTCCGCTGGGCCCTATAATTCACCCCTCCACTTT. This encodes CASSAGPYNSPLHF.

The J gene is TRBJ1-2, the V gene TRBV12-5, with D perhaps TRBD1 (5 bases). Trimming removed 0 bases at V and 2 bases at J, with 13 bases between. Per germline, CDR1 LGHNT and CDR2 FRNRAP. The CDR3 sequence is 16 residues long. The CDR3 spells CASGLVSGEGNYGYTF. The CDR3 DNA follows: TGTGCTAGTGGTTTGGTATCGGGAGAGGGGAACTATGGCTACACCTTC.

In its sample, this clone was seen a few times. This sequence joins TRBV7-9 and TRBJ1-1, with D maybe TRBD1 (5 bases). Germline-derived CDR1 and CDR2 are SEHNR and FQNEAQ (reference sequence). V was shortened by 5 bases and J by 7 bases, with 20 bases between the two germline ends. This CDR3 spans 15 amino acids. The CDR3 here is CASSLQGTPRGEAFF. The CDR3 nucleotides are TGTGCCAGCAGCCTTCAGGGAACCCCACGAGGTGAAGCTTTCTTT.

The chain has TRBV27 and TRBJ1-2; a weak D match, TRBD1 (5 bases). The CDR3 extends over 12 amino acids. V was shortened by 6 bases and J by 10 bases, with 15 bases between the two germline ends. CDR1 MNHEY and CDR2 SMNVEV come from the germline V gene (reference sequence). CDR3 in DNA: TGTGCCAGCAGGACGGGACCGGGGTTCTACACCTTC. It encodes CASRTGPGFYTF.

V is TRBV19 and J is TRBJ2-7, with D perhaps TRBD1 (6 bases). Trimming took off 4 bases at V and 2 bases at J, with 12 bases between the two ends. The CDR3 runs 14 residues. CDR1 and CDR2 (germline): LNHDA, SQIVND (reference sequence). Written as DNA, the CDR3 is TGTGCCAGTAGTAGGGGGCTGGGAACCTACGAGCAGTACTTC. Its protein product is CASSRGLGTYEQYF.

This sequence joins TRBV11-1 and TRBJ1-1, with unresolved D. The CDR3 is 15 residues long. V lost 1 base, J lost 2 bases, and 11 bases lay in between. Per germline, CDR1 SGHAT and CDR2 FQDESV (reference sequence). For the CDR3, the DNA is TGTGCCAGCAGCTTAGAACCGACGATTAACACTGAAGCTTTCTTT. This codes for CASSLEPTINTEAFF.

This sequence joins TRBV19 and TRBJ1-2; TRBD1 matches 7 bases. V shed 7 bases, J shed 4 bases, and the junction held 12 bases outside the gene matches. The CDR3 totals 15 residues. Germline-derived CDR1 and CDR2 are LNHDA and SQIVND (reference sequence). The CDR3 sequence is CASKWNGDSSYGYTF. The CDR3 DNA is TGTGCCAGTAAATGGAATGGGGACAGCAGCTATGGCTACACCTTC.

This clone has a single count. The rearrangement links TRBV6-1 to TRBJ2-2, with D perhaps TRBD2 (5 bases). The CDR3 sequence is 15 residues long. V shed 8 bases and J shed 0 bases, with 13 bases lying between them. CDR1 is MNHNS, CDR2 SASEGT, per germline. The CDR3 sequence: CASSGNTANTGELFF. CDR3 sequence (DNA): TGTGCCAGCTCGGGGAATACCGCGAACACCGGGGAGCTGTTTTTT.

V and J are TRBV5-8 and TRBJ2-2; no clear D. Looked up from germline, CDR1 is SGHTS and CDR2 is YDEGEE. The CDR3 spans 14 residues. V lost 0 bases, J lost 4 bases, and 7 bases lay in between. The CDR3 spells CASSLVDGTGELFF. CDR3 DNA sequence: TGTGCCAGCAGCTTGGTCGACGGCACCGGGGAGCTGTTTTTT.

This CDR3 is CAWSPTSYDANTEAFF. CDR3 in DNA: TGTGCCTGGAGTCCCACTTCGTACGATGCGAACACTGAAGCTTTCTTT. The V and J genes are TRBV30 and TRBJ1-1, with no clear D. The germline V gene encodes CDR1 GTSNPN and CDR2 SVGIG (reference sequence). Trimming stripped 2 bases from V and 1 base from J, with 17 bases between. The CDR3 contains 16 residues.

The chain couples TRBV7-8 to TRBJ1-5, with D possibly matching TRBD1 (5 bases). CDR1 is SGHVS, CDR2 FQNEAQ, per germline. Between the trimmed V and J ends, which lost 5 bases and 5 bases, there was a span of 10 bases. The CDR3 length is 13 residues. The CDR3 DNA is TGTGCCAGCAGCCCCGGGGGATATCAGCCCCAGCATTTT. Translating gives CASSPGGYQPQHF.

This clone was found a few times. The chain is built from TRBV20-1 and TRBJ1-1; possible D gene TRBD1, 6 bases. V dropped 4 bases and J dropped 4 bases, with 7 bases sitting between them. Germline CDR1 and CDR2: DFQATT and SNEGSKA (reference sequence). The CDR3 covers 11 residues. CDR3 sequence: CSATDSTEAFF. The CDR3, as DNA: TGCAGTGCTACGGACAGCACTGAAGCTTTCTTT.

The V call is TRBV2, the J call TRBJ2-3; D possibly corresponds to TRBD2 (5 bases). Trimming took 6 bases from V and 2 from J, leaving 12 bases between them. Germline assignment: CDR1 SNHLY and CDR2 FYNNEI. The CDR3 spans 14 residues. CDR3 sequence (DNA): TGTGCCAGCAGAACGGGATTGTCCACAGATACGCAGTATTTT. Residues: CASRTGLSTDTQYF.

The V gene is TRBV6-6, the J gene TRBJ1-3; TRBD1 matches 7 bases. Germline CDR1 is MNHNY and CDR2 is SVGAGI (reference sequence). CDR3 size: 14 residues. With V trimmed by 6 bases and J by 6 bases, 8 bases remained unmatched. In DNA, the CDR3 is TGTGCCAGCAGACGACAGGGTCGGGAAAACACCATATATTTT. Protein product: CASRRQGRENTIYF.

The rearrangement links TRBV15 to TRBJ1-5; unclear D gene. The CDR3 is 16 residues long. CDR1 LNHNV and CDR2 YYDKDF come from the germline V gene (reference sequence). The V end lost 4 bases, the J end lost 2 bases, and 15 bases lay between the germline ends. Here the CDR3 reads CATSTDPNGRNQPQHF. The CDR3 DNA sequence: TGTGCCACCAGCACCGACCCCAATGGTCGCAATCAGCCCCAGCATTTT.

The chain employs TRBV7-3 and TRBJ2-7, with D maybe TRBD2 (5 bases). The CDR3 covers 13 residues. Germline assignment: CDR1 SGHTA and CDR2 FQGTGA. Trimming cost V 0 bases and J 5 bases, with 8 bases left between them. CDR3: CASSLTPGDEQYF. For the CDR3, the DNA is TGTGCCAGCAGCTTAACCCCCGGGGACGAGCAGTACTTC.

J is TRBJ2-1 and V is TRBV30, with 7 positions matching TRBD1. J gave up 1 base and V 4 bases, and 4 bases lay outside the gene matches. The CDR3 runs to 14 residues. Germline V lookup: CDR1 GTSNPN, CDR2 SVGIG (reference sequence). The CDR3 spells CAWTKGASYNEQFF. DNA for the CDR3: TGTGCCTGGACTAAGGGGGCTTCCTACAATGAGCAGTTCTTC.

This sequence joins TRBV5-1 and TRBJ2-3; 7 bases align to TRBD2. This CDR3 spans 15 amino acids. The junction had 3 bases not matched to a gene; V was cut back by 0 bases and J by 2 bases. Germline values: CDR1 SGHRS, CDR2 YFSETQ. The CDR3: CASSLDGGTTDTQYF. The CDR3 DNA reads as TGCGCCAGCAGCTTGGACGGGGGGACCACAGATACGCAGTATTTT.

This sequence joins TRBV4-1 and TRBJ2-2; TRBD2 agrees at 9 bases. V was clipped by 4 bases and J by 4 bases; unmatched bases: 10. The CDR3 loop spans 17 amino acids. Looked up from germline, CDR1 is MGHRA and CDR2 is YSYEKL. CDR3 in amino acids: CASSPVPSRGGTGELFF. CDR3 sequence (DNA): TGCGCCAGCAGCCCAGTGCCCTCGCGGGGGGGCACCGGGGAGCTGTTTTTT.

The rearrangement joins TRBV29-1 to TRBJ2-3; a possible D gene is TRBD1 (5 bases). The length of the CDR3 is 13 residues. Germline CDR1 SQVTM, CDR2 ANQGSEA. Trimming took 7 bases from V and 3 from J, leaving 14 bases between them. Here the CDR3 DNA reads TGCAGCGCGCTCAGGGATCGAACAGATACGCAGTATTTT. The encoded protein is CSALRDRTDTQYF.

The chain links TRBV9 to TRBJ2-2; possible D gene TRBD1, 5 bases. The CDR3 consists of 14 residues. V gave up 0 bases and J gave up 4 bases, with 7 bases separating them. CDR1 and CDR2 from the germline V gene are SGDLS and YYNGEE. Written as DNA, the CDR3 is TGTGCCAGCAGCGTAGAAGGGGCCACCGGGGAGCTGTTTTTT. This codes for CASSVEGATGELFF.

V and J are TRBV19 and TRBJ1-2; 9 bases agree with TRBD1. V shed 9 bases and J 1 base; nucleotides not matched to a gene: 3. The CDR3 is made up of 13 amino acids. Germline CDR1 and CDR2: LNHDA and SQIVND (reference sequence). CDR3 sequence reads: CASGTGFNYGYTF. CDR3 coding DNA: TGTGCCAGCGGGACAGGGTTTAACTATGGCTACACCTTC.